Presented here are 10 T cell receptor beta chains from one specimen sequenced in a study of blood T cell repertoires in COVID-19. Some clones are missing from TCRdb's copy, which holds only in-frame ones; the method was immunoSEQ multiplex PCR. The sample carries about 100,000 clones, 85% recorded once. Sample: peripheral blood. The receptors were sampled from a middle-aged man with active or convalescent COVID-19.

The J gene is TRBJ2-6, the V gene TRBV7-9; 9 bases are shared with TRBD1. Per germline, CDR1 SEHNR and CDR2 FQNEAQ (reference sequence). V was pared by 5 bases and J by 13 bases, with 9 bases of the junction left unmatched. This CDR3 is built from 14 residues. CDR3 residues: CASSLDRGLQVLTF. In nucleotides, the CDR3 is TGTGCCAGCAGCCTGGACAGGGGCCTACAGGTCCTGACTTTC.

The gene calls are TRBV10-2 and TRBJ2-7; 7 positions match TRBD2. After removal of 5 bases from V and 3 bases from J, the junction contained 7 bases not matched to a gene. The CDR3 is 14 residues long. Germline V lookup: CDR1 WSHSY, CDR2 SAAADI. The CDR3 loop reads CASSRLADLYEQYF. In DNA form, the CDR3 reads TGCGCCAGCAGTCGGCTAGCGGACCTCTACGAGCAGTACTTC.

The rearrangement links TRBV19 to TRBJ2-2; 11 positions match TRBD2. Trimming cost V 8 bases and J 1 base; bases outside gene matches: 3. Germline V gene sequence: CDR1 LNHDA, CDR2 SQIVND (reference sequence). The CDR3 has 15 residues. The CDR3 loop reads CASVGLAGNTGELFF. CDR3 bases: TGTGCCAGTGTTGGACTAGCGGGGAACACCGGGGAGCTGTTTTTT.

The chain carries TRBV5-1 and TRBJ1-1; tentatively, D is TRBD1 (6 bases). V dropped 4 bases and J dropped 3 bases, with 13 bases sitting between them. In germline, CDR1 is SGHRS, CDR2 YFSETQ. The CDR3 spans 14 residues. The CDR3: CASSTDSQYTEAFF. CDR3 in DNA: TGCGCCAGCAGCACGGACAGTCAATACACTGAAGCTTTCTTT.

This chain joins TRBV29-1 and TRBJ1-6; the D is unclear. Germline V gene data show CDR1 as SQVTM and CDR2 as ANQGSEA. Trimming shortened V by 4 bases and J by 8 bases, and 12 bases separated the two germline ends. The CDR3 is 13 residues long. CDR3 nucleotide sequence: TGCAGCGTTGGGGTCAACAGAGATTCACCCCTCCACTTT. Residues: CSVGVNRDSPLHF.

The chain links TRBV10-3 to TRBJ2-1; the match to TRBD2 covers 9 bases. V gave up 4 bases and J gave up 7 bases; unmatched junction bases: 11. The length of the CDR3 is 16 residues. Germline CDR1 and CDR2: ENHRY and SYGVKD. The CDR3 loop reads CAISVLAGERFNEQFF. DNA for the CDR3: TGTGCCATCAGTGTATTAGCGGGAGAGAGGTTTAATGAGCAGTTCTTC.

The chain recombines TRBV19 with TRBJ1-2; 9 bases align to TRBD1. Germline CDR1 reads LNHDA; CDR2 reads SQIVND (reference sequence). V trimming: 6 bases; J trimming: 7 bases; junction bases outside the gene matches: 6. The CDR3 loop spans 13 amino acids. The CDR3 DNA reads as TGTGCCAGTAGGCAGGGACAGGGTAGTGGCTACACCTTC. Translated: CASRQGQGSGYTF.

This chain connects TRBV4-1 to TRBJ2-3; TRBD2 matches at 7 bases. Germline V CDR1 and CDR2: MGHRA, YSYEKL. The CDR3 is 13 residues long. The trim removed 5 bases at V and 6 bases at J, leaving 5 bases unmatched. The CDR3 is CASSYRGVDTQYF. The CDR3 nucleotides are TGCGCCAGCAGCTACCGGGGGGTGGATACGCAGTATTTT.

The CDR3 sequence: CASKRLAATGELFF. The CDR3 coding sequence is TGCGCCAGCAAGCGTCTAGCGGCCACCGGGGAGCTGTTTTTT. The chain employs TRBV10-2 and TRBJ2-2; 7 bases agree with TRBD2. This CDR3 contains 14 residues. The V gene end was trimmed by 7 bases and the J gene end by 4 bases; junction bases not matched to a gene: 6. In germline, CDR1 is WSHSY, CDR2 SAAADI.

The V gene is TRBV24-1, the J gene TRBJ2-1; weak D call: TRBD1 (5 bases). Between the trimmed V and J ends, which lost 5 bases and 8 bases, there was a span of 15 bases. From germline, CDR1 is KGHDR and CDR2 SFDVKD. The CDR3 has 14 residues. CDR3 loop: CATSAAGNWDEQFF. CDR3 in DNA: TGTGCCACCAGTGCGGCAGGGAATTGGGATGAGCAGTTCTTC.